This record looks at one T cell receptor beta chain sequence and its context. This entry is derived from a study of blood T cell repertoires in COVID-19. About the research overall: The samples span acute and convalescent COVID-19 from the United States, Italy and Spain.

In the authors' methods: Cell counts per sample came from amplifying reference gene primers. This table comes from immunoSEQ multiplex PCR, and its TCRdb copy is limited to in-frame clones, with some not included. The V and J calls and clone size come from that table; D and trimming were worked out from the DNA. The sample contains around 340,000 clones, around nine tenths of which appear only once. Ages ranged from roughly 18 to 100 years, with residence in under 25 US areas. Germline V gives CDR1 MDHEN, CDR2 SYDVKM. CDR3 size: 16 residues. Germline trimming cut 5 bases from V and 5 bases from J; bases unmatched to any gene: 12.

This chain joins TRBV28 and TRBJ1-5; 7 nucleotides line up with TRBD1. The sequence came from a woman in her 30s who had been exposed to COVID-19. The sequenced material came from PBMCs or T cells enriched from blood (not recorded which). In nucleotides, the CDR3 is TGTGCCAGCAGTAACTACAGGGGAGGTTACCATCAGCCCCAGCATTTT. Translated: CASSNYRGGYHQPQHF.